Detailed here is one T cell receptor beta chain. Antigen unknown. This specimen belongs to a study of graft-versus-host responses after intestinal transplantation. In the study overall: Tacrolimus and steroids were given for around three years to all recipients after anti-thymocyte globulin induction.

The CDR3 is made up of 12 amino acids. V gave up 4 bases and J gave up 4 bases, with 5 bases separating them. Germline V gene data show CDR1 as SGHNT and CDR2 as YYREEE (reference sequence). Whole-study results and caveats: GvH clones were found in recipient marrow; some appeared first in ileum or blood. Peak levels of circulating GvH clones tracked with early post-transplant HvG declines.

The data were produced by immunoSEQ multiplex PCR, yet TCRdb's version contains in-frame clones alone and is incomplete. Of about 85,000 clones detected, less than 90% appear once; the ten largest clones hold roughly 15%. The sequence derives from a human donor who received an intestinal transplant. The chain combines TRBV5-4 with TRBJ2-2; D remains unclear. The input for sequencing was unstimulated CD8+ T cells sorted from spleen or lymph node cells, taken before intestinal transplant. The CDR3 DNA sequence: TGTGCCAGCAGCCCCTTCACCGGGGAGCTGTTTTTT. It codes for CASSPFTGELFF.